Listed here are 5 T cell receptor beta chains from one sample, sequenced in a study of T cell responses to AZD1222 COVID-19 vaccine. The table came from immunoSEQ multiplex PCR; TCRdb's copy has only in-frame clones and leaves some out. The repertoire holds more than 250,000 clones, with 90% to 95% as singletons. Material: peripheral blood, obtained on day 0 of AZD1222 vaccination. Receptor source: an adult in good health.

Worth noting for this clone: The same CDR3 arises from other DNA sequences in this sample as well. This sequence joins TRBV5-6 and TRBJ1-5; D is unclear. Trimming shortened V by 0 bases and J by 0 bases, and 1 base separated the two germline ends. Germline loops: CDR1 SGHDT, CDR2 YYEEEE. There are 13 residues in the CDR3. Here the CDR3 reads CASSLGSNQPQHF. The CDR3 coding sequence is TGTGCCAGCAGCTTGGGTAGCAATCAGCCCCAGCATTTT.

J is TRBJ2-7 and V is TRBV28; 7 bases align to TRBD1. This CDR3 is built from 13 residues. Per the germline V gene, CDR1 is MDHEN and CDR2 is SYDVKM. V lost 8 bases to trimming and J lost 4 bases; unmatched junction nucleotides: 8. The CDR3 here is CASLNRGGYEQYF. The CDR3, as DNA: TGTGCCAGCCTGAACAGGGGTGGTTACGAGCAGTACTTC.

The V call is TRBV10-3, the J call TRBJ2-1; 7 nucleotides agree with TRBD1. V shed 8 bases and J 0 bases; nucleotides not matched to a gene: 13. The germline V gene encodes CDR1 ENHRY and CDR2 SYGVKD. This CDR3 region has 17 residues. CDR3 region: CAIGGRGTPSSYNEQFF. The CDR3 DNA is TGTGCCATCGGTGGCAGGGGGACCCCGAGCTCCTACAATGAGCAGTTCTTC.

The chain carries TRBV7-2 and TRBJ2-5; D possibly uses TRBD1 or TRBD2 (6 bases each). This CDR3 contains 15 residues. V lost 1 base, J lost 5 bases, and 14 bases lay in between. Germline V lookup: CDR1 SGHTA, CDR2 FQGNSA. DNA of the CDR3: TGTGCCAGCAGCTTAGACGGGGGCCTCGGGGAGACCCAGTACTTC. Protein sequence: CASSLDGGLGETQYF.

The J gene is TRBJ2-7, the V gene TRBV11-2, with D hard to call. Germline CDR1 and CDR2: SGHAT and FQNNGV. V was clipped by 0 bases and J by 7 bases, with 10 bases between them. This CDR3 region has 13 residues. The CDR3 loop is CASSLDGPQEQYF. DNA of the CDR3: TGTGCCAGCAGCTTAGATGGCCCCCAGGAGCAGTACTTC.